The source of this TCR beta chain is a study of blood T cells in healthy people across ages. Next came a second PCR, run for about 7 to 12 cycles, which used a sample-barcoded 5' primer along with a J-beta primer mix. TCRdb reprocessed the 5' RACE reads via MiXCR and lists one record per CDR3 protein. The data contain roughly 2 million distinct CDR3 sequences, 40% to 55% of them seen just once; the ten biggest clones take up roughly 2%. Sequencing was done on a sample of blood. This receptor was identified in a woman between 40 and 55 years old in good health.

The CDR3 here is CSARDVVAKNIQYF. The CDR3 DNA reads as TGCAGTGCTAGAGATGTTGTAGCCAAAAACATTCAGTACTTC. The rearrangement uses TRBV20-1 and TRBJ2-4; unclear D gene. The CDR3 runs 14 residues. Between the trimmed V and J ends, which lost 0 bases and 0 bases, there was a span of 6 bases. CDR1 and CDR2 from the germline V gene are DFQATT and SNEGSKA (reference sequence).